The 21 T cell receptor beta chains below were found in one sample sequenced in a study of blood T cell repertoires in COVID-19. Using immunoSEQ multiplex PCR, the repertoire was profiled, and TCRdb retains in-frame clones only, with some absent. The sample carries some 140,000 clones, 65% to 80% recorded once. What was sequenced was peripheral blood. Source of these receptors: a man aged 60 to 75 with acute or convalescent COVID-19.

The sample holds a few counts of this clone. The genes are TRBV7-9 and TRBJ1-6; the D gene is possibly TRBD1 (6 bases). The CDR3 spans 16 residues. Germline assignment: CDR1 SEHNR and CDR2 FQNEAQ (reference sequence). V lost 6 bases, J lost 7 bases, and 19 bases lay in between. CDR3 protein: CASSLTTGFGNSPLHF. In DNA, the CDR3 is TGTGCCAGCAGTTTAACTACAGGGTTTGGGAATTCACCCCTCCACTTT.

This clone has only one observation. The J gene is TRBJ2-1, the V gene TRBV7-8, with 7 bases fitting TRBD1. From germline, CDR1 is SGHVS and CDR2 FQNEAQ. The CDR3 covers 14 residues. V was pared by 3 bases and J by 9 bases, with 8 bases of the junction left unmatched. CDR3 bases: TGTGCCAGCAGCTTGGACAGGCGTTCGGGTGAGCAGTTCTTC. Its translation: CASSLDRRSGEQFF. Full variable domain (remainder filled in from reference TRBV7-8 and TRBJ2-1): GAGVSQSPRYKVAKRGQDVALRCDPISGHVSLFWYQQALGQGPEFLTYFQNEAQLDKSGLPSDRFFAERPEGSVSTLKIQRTQQEDSAVYLCASSLDRRSGEQFFGPGTRLTVL.

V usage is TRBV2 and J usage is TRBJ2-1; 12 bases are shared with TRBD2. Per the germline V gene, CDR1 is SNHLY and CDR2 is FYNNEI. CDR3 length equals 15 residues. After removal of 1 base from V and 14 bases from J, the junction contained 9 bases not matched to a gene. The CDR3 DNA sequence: TGTGCCAGCAGTGAAGGACTAGCGGGAGTTACCCCGGAGTTCTTC. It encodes CASSEGLAGVTPEFF.

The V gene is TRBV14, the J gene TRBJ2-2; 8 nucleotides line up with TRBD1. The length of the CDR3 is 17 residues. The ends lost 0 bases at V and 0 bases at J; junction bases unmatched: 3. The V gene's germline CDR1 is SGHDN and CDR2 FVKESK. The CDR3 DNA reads TGTGCCAGCAGCCAAGATATGACAGGGGCGAACACCGGGGAGCTGTTTTTT. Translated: CASSQDMTGANTGELFF.

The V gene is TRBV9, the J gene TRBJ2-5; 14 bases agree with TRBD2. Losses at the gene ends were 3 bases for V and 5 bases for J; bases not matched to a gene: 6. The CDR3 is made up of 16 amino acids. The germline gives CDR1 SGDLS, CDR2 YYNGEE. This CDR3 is CASSAGTSGRGETQYF. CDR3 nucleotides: TGTGCCAGCAGCGCAGGGACTAGCGGGAGAGGTGAGACCCAGTACTTC.

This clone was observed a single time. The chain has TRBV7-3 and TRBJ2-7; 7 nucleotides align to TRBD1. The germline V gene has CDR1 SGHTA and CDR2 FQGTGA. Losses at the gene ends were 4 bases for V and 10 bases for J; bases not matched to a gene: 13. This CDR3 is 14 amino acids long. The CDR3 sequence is CASSSSTGRIEQYF. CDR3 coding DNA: TGTGCCAGCAGCTCCTCGACAGGGAGAATAGAACAGTACTTC. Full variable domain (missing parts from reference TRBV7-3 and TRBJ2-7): GAGVSQTPSNKVTEKGKYVELRCDPISGHTALYWYRQSLGQGPEFLIYFQGTGAADDSGLPNDRFFAVRPEGSVSTLKIQRTERGDSAVYLCASSSSTGRIEQYFGPGTRLTVT.

The CDR3, as DNA: TGTGCCAGCAAGAGGCCCCAGATGGGAGATACGCAGTATTTT. Encoded protein: CASKRPQMGDTQYF. The chain carries TRBV28 and TRBJ2-3; D is undetermined. The CDR3 is made up of 14 amino acids. Trimming pared 7 bases from V and 5 bases from J, leaving 16 bases between. CDR1 MDHEN and CDR2 SYDVKM come from the germline V gene.

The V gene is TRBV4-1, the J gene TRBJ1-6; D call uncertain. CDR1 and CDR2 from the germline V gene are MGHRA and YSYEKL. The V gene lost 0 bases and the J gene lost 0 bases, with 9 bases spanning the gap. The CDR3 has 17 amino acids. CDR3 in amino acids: CASSQETRSSYNSPLHF. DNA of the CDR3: TGCGCCAGCAGCCAAGAAACGCGGAGCTCCTATAATTCACCCCTCCACTTT.

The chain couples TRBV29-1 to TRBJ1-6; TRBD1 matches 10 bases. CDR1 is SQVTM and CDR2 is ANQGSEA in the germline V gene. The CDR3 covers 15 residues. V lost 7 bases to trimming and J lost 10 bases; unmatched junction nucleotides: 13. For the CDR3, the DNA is TGCAGCGCCCGCGCCGGGACAGGGGTTAGCTCACCCCTCCACTTT. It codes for CSARAGTGVSSPLHF.

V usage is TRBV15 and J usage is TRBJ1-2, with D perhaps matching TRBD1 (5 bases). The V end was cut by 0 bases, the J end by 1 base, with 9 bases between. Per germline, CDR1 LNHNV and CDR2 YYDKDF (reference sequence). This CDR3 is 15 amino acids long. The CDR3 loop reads CATSRDGAVNYGYTF. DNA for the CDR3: TGTGCCACCAGCAGAGATGGGGCAGTTAACTATGGCTACACCTTC.

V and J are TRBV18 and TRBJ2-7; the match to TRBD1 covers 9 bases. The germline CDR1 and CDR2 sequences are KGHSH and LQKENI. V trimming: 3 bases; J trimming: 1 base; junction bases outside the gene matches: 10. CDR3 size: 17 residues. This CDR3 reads CASSPVTGGALSYEQYF. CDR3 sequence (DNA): TGTGCCAGCTCACCCGTAACAGGGGGCGCCTTATCCTACGAGCAGTACTTC.

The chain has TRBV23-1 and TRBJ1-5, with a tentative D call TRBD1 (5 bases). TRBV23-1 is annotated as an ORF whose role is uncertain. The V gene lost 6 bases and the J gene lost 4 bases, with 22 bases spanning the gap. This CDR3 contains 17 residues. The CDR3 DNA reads TGCGCCAGCAGCCCGCCTCCCCAAGGGGCTGAGAATCAGCCCCAGCATTTT. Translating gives CASSPPPQGAENQPQHF.

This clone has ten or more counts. The CDR3, as DNA: TGTGCCAGCGGTGAGGGGGAGTCACCCCTCCACTTT. Protein: CASGEGESPLHF. This chain connects TRBV28 to TRBJ1-6; weak D call: TRBD1 (6 bases). Germline lookup yields CDR1 MDHEN and CDR2 SYDVKM. V was pared by 8 bases and J by 10 bases, with 12 bases between. The CDR3 loop spans 12 amino acids. Complete variable domain (other parts from reference TRBV28 and TRBJ1-6): DVKVTQSSRYLVKRTGEKVFLECVQDMDHENMFWYRQDPGLGLRLIYFSYDVKMKEKGDIPEGYSVSREKKERFSLILESASTNQTSMYLCASGEGESPLHFGNGTRLTVT.

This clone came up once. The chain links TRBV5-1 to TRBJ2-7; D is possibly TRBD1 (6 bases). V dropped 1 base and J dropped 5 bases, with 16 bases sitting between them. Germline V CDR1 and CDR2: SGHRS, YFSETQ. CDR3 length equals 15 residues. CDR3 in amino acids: CASSLKQGRSNEQYF. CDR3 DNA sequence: TGCGCCAGCAGCTTGAAACAGGGCAGAAGCAACGAGCAGTACTTC. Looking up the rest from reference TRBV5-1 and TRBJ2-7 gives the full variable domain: KAGVTQTPRYLIKTRGQQVTLSCSPISGHRSVSWYQQTPGQGLQFLFEYFSETQRNKGNFPGRFSGRQFSNSRSEMNVSTLELGDSALYLCASSLKQGRSNEQYFGPGTRLTVT.

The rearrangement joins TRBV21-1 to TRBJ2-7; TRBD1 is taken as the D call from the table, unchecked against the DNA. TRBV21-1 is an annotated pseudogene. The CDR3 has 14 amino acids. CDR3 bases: TGTGCCAGCAGCCATAGACAGGGGAAGGTCGAGCAGTACTTC. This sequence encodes CASSHRQGKVEQYF.

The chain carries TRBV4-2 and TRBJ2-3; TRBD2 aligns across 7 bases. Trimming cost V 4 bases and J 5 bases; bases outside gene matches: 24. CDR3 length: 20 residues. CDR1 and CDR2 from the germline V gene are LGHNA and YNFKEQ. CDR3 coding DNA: TGTGCCAGCAGCCTTCTGGCGGGAGTTGAAAATGGTGGAATTGGAGATACGCAGTATTTT. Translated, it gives CASSLLAGVENGGIGDTQYF.

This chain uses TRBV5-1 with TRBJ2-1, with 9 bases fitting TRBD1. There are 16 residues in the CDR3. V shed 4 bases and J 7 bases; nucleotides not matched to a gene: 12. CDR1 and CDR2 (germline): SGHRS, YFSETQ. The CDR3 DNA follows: TGCGCCAGCAGCACGGGACAGGGCTTGTCGTGGAATGAGCAGTTCTTC. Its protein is CASSTGQGLSWNEQFF.

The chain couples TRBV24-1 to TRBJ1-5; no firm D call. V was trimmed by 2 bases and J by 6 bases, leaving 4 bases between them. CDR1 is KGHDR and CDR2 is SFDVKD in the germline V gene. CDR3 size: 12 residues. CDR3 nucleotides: TGTGCCACCAGTGATTCGGGTCAGCCCCAGCATTTT. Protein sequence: CATSDSGQPQHF.

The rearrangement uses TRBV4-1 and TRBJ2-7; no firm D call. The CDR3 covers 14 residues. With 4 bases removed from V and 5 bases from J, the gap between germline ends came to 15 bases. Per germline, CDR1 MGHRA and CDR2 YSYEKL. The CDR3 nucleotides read TGCGCCAGCAGCCGCCCTACGCGTCCCCACGAGCAGTACTTC. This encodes CASSRPTRPHEQYF.

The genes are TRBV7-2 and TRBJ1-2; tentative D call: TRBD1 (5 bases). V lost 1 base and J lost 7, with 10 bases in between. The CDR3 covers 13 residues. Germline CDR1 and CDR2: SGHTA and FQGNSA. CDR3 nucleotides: TGTGCCAGCAGCTTAGGGAGGGGTGCTGGCTACACCTTC. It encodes CASSLGRGAGYTF.

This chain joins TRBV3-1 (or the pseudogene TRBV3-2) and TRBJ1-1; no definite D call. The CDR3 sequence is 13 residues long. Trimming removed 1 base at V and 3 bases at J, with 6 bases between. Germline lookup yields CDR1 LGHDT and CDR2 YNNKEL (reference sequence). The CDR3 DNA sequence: TGTGCCAGCAGCCAAGTCCCTGACACTGAAGCTTTCTTT. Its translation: CASSQVPDTEAFF.